This T cell receptor (beta chain) is drawn from a study of OX40 agonist ivuxolimab in advanced cancers. The study in broad terms: The costimulatory receptor OX40 (CD134) was targeted by ivuxolimab, a fully human IgG2 agonistic monoclonal antibody. Intravenous ivuxolimab was administered to patients every 2 weeks at six dose levels: 0.01, 0.1, 0.3, 1.5, 3 and 10 mg/kg. Of the 50 to 55 dose-escalation patients, hepatocellular carcinoma was present in around 19, melanoma in about 15, renal cell carcinoma in 9 and head and neck cancer in 9. In the dose-escalation cohort, 65% to 85% of patients were male, and the mean age was 60 years with a range of roughly 20 to 85. Patients were allowed to have had prior anti-PD-1, anti-PD-L1 or anti-CTLA-4 therapy, and approximately 40% of the dose-escalation patients had been treated with checkpoint inhibitors. Partial responses were achieved by three dose-escalation patients, of whom one had hepatocellular carcinoma and two had cutaneous melanoma. Peripheral TCRbeta sequencing aimed to test whether ivuxolimab altered TCR sequence diversity and caused clonal T-cell expansion. The monotherapy dose-escalation portion (N of about 52 patients) of the phase I ivuxolimab trial is reported in the paper. The paper as a whole reports these results and caveats: On average, CD8+ T cells showed more expanded clones than CD4+ T cells after ivuxolimab. Partial responders in the 0.1-3.0 mg/kg groups had among the lowest normalized peripheral clonal expansion, especially among CD8+ T cells. At doses from 0.1 to 3.0 mg/kg, clonal expansion was seen in both CD4+ and CD8+ blood T cells between baseline and week 6. Low levels of normalized T-cell clonal expansion were also shown by some nonresponding patients. Which antigens the clonally expanded peripheral T cells were specific for was not determined.

The CDR3, from cysteine to phenylalanine, totals 13 residues. The sequence is cut down to CDR3 DNA, 39 bases in frame from base 1. The germline V gene (reference sequence) supplies CDR1 SEHNR and CDR2 FQNEAQ. The germline V and J ends show losses of 1 base and 10 bases respectively, and no gene match explains 2 bases of the junction. In regard to this clone: There is no known antigen for this receptor. Base qualities are not provided; no much larger clone lies one nucleotide away.

Patients with autoimmune disease history or receiving systemic immunosuppression were excluded from the trial. Peripheral blood for TCR sequencing was collected from all dose cohorts at baseline, on cycle 4 day 1, and on cycle 7 day 1. The samples were taken from a phase I, first-in-human, multicenter, open-label dose-escalation trial of ivuxolimab. The trial enrolled adults with locally advanced or metastatic head and neck squamous cell, hepatocellular, melanoma or renal cell carcinoma. CD4+ and CD8+ T cells were sorted separately from peripheral blood before TCR sequencing. For sequencing of the TCRbeta CDR3 region, genomic DNA was extracted from the sorted cells. The immunoSEQ Assay was used to sequence the TCRbeta CDR3 regions. The clones in this table, taken by TCRdb from immuneACCESS, are in-frame only. Not every clone is retained; where verified, under half of the shortfall comes from an unresolved V gene, and the cause of the rest is unknown. The sample contains tens of thousands of clones, 80% to 90% of them found a single time. The ten largest clones capture around a third of the sample.

The TCR originated in an adult with an advanced solid tumor such as melanoma, head and neck, liver or kidney cancer. The sequence joins TRBV7-9 to TRBJ2-1, and 9 bases in between align with TRBD2. The material sequenced was CD4+ or CD8+ T cells sorted from blood, taken in a trial of the OX40 agonist ivuxolimab. Here the CDR3 is given as CASSLGAGGEQFF. The base sequence is TGTGCCAGCAGCTTAGGAGCGGGGGGAGAGCAGTTCTTC.